What follows are 20 T cell receptor beta chains derived from one specimen sequenced in a study of beta chain features in type 1 diabetes. All of the isolated RNA was reverse transcribed, so expressed TCRB transcripts were sequenced. Measured with immunoSEQ multiplex PCR; TCRdb has only the in-frame clones, and not every one. The sample carries under 90,000 clones, 25% to 35% recorded once. Sample: stem cell memory CD4+ T cells from blood. These receptors were collected from a woman younger than 35 in good health.

The chain combines TRBV15 with TRBJ2-2; D is possibly TRBD1 (6 bases). The CDR3 is made up of 17 amino acids. Germline CDR1 reads LNHNV; CDR2 reads YYDKDF (reference sequence). Trimming shortened V by 0 bases and J by 7 bases, and 18 bases separated the two germline ends. The CDR3 DNA is TGTGCCACCAGCAGAGAACCCCCGGGACAAGGATACGGGGAGCTGTTTTTT. Protein product: CATSREPPGQGYGELFF.

A few counts support this clone. The V gene is TRBV18, the J gene TRBJ2-7, with a weak D call TRBD1 (6 bases). V lost 4 bases, J lost 6 bases, and 10 bases lay in between. The length of the CDR3 is 12 residues. The germline V gene has CDR1 KGHSH and CDR2 LQKENI. This CDR3 is CASSLTGPEQYF. CDR3 sequence (DNA): TGTGCCAGCTCACTTACAGGGCCCGAGCAGTACTTC.

The rearrangement joins TRBV2 to TRBJ1-2; 7 bases are shared with TRBD1. CDR1 is SNHLY and CDR2 is FYNNEI in the germline V gene. With 7 bases clipped from V and 4 bases from J, the junction kept 15 bases outside the gene matches. CDR3 length: 16 residues. The CDR3 is CASIERGWDRTYGYTF. The CDR3 coding sequence is TGTGCCAGCATCGAAAGGGGATGGGACAGAACCTATGGCTACACCTTC.

This clone was picked up a small number of times. This sequence joins TRBV5-1 and TRBJ2-1, with D perhaps TRBD2 (5 bases). This CDR3 region has 15 residues. Germline loops: CDR1 SGHRS, CDR2 YFSETQ. Trimming removed 0 bases from V and 8 bases from J, with 15 bases in between. The CDR3 DNA reads TGCGCCAGCAGCTTGGGGACTCCTTCTAGGGATGAGCAGTTCTTC. This sequence encodes CASSLGTPSRDEQFF.

The chain employs TRBV11-2 and TRBJ2-7, with D tentatively TRBD2 (7 bases). Germline V lookup: CDR1 SGHAT, CDR2 FQNNGV. V lost 6 bases, J lost 4 bases, and 19 bases lay in between. This CDR3 is built from 15 residues. This CDR3 reads CASRTGLGSIYEQYF. The CDR3 region has the DNA TGTGCCAGCAGGACAGGACTAGGCTCCATTTACGAGCAGTACTTC. Full variable domain (missing parts from reference TRBV11-2 and TRBJ2-7): EAGVAQSPRYKIIEKRQSVAFWCNPISGHATLYWYQQILGQGPKLLIQFQNNGVVDDSQLPKDRFSAERLKGVDSTLKIQPAKLEDSAVYLCASRTGLGSIYEQYFGPGTRLTVT.

The CDR3 sequence is CASSAGQSGADEQFF. CDR3 DNA sequence: TGTGCCAGCAGCGCGGGACAGTCCGGCGCCGATGAGCAGTTCTTC. The rearrangement links TRBV4-2 to TRBJ2-1; D possibly corresponds to TRBD1 (7 bases). With 5 bases removed from V and 8 bases from J, the gap between germline ends came to 19 bases. CDR3 length: 15 residues. CDR1 and CDR2 from the germline V gene are LGHNA and YNFKEQ.

Only a few counts were recorded for this clone. The chain recombines TRBV7-2 with TRBJ2-7; D not resolved. CDR3 length equals 12 residues. Trimming removed 6 bases from V and 3 bases from J, with 9 bases in between. The germline CDR1 and CDR2 sequences are SGHTA and FQGNSA. The chain's CDR3 is CASSHSLYEQYF. DNA for the CDR3: TGTGCCAGCAGTCACTCCCTCTACGAGCAGTACTTC.

This clone was detected only a few times. The junction differs from germline at one of its ends, possibly a read error. The CDR3 bases are TGTGCCAACAGCCTTCGGGAGCGGGTAGATACGCAGTATTTT. Protein: CANSLRERVDTQYF. The chain joins TRBV14 to TRBJ2-3, with TRBD2 as a possible D gene (6 bases). Germline-derived CDR1 and CDR2 are SGHDN and FVKESK. The length of the CDR3 is 14 residues. The variable domain in full, completed from reference TRBV14 and TRBJ2-3, reads EAGVTQFPSHSVIEKGQTVTLRCDPISGHDNLYWYRRVMGKEIKFLLHFVKESKQDESGMPNNRFLAERTGGTYSTLKVQPAELEDSGVYFCANSLRERVDTQYFGPGTRLTVL.

This clone has more than one count but fewer than ten. The chain uses TRBV18 and TRBJ2-1; 9 nucleotides match TRBD2. V gave up 1 base and J gave up 4 bases; unmatched junction bases: 5. From germline, CDR1 is KGHSH and CDR2 LQKENI. CDR3 length equals 16 residues. In DNA, the CDR3 is TGTGCCAGCTCACCACGACTCGCGGGGGGGTACAATGAGCAGTTCTTC. Protein sequence: CASSPRLAGGYNEQFF.

Turning to this clone: The germline gene is not matched at one end of the junction; a read error may be the cause. The chain is built from TRBV18 and TRBJ2-7, with 10 bases lining up with TRBD1. Germline assignment: CDR1 KGHSH and CDR2 LQKENI. CDR3 length: 16 residues. The CDR3 loop reads CASSFWTGGLSNEQYF. CDR3 in DNA: TGTGCCAGCTCATTCTGGACAGGGGGTCTCTCCAACGAGCAGTACTTC.

The chain combines TRBV5-6 with TRBJ2-1, with TRBD1 matching 11 bases. Germline V gene lookup returns CDR1 SGHDT and CDR2 YYEEEE. V shed 4 bases, J shed 5 bases, and the junction held 8 bases outside the gene matches. The CDR3 is 16 amino acids. The CDR3 sequence is CASSETGTGGDNEQFF. The CDR3 coding sequence is TGTGCCAGCAGCGAGACCGGGACAGGGGGGGACAATGAGCAGTTCTTC.

This clone has only a few counts. The CDR3, as DNA: TGTGCCAGCAGCCAGGGAGGAAGCGGGAGGACCAATGAGCAGTTCTTC. Translated, it gives CASSQGGSGRTNEQFF. The chain couples TRBV4-2 to TRBJ2-1; 9 nucleotides align to TRBD2. The CDR3 has 16 amino acids. V gave up 3 bases and J gave up 6 bases; unmatched junction bases: 9. Germline values: CDR1 LGHNA, CDR2 YNFKEQ.

This CDR3 reads CASSLTDNYGYTF. The CDR3 nucleotides read TGCGCCAGCAGCTTGACAGATAACTATGGCTACACCTTC. The chain combines TRBV5-1 with TRBJ1-2; D not resolved. V was shortened by 1 base and J by 1 base, with 5 bases between the two germline ends. The germline V gene encodes CDR1 SGHRS and CDR2 YFSETQ. The CDR3 has 13 amino acids.

The J gene is TRBJ2-7, the V gene TRBV18, with TRBD2 matching over 7 bases. J lost 5 bases, V lost 0 bases, and 10 bases had no gene match. Germline V gene sequence: CDR1 KGHSH, CDR2 LQKENI. The CDR3 covers 16 residues. The chain's CDR3 is CASSPPGRGRGNEQYF. The CDR3 DNA reads as TGTGCCAGCTCACCACCGGGACGGGGGAGGGGCAACGAGCAGTACTTC.

The chain combines TRBV15 with TRBJ1-1; D remains ambiguous. Trimming left V 8 bases short and J 10 bases short, with 26 bases between. The CDR3 has 15 residues. Germline V gives CDR1 LNHNV, CDR2 YYDKDF (reference sequence). For the CDR3, the DNA is TGTGCCACCTTAACTCCGGACTGTGTGCAGTGTGGAGCTTTCTTT. It specifies CATLTPDCVQCGAFF.

There are a few counts of this clone. This CDR3 reads CASSSHLGQTYNEQFF. In DNA form, the CDR3 reads TGTGCCAGCAGCTCGCATCTGGGGCAAACCTACAATGAGCAGTTCTTC. V and J are TRBV7-9 and TRBJ2-1, with a weak D call TRBD1 (5 bases). With 4 bases removed from V and 2 bases from J, the gap between germline ends came to 15 bases. The germline V gene has CDR1 SEHNR and CDR2 FQNEAQ (reference sequence). This CDR3 comprises 16 residues.

CDR3 in DNA: TGTGCCAGCAGCTCCAGCCTTGGGCAGGTCGTAAACTATGGCTACACCTTC. It encodes CASSSSLGQVVNYGYTF. This chain uses TRBV7-9 with TRBJ1-2, with no clear D. CDR1 SEHNR and CDR2 FQNEAQ come from the germline V gene (reference sequence). Trimming shortened V by 4 bases and J by 2 bases, and 20 bases separated the two germline ends. This CDR3 spans 17 amino acids. Using reference TRBV7-9 and TRBJ1-2 for the parts outside the CDR3, the full variable domain is DTGVSQNPRHKITKRGQNVTFRCDPISEHNRLYWYRQTLGQGPEFLTYFQNEAQLEKSRLLSDRFSAERPKGSFSTLEIQRTEQGDSAMYLCASSSSLGQVVNYGYTFGSGTRLTVV.

The chain employs TRBV10-3 and TRBJ1-4; D unclear. The CDR3 extends over 15 amino acids. With 3 bases removed from V and 1 base from J, the gap between germline ends came to 9 bases. Germline V lookup: CDR1 ENHRY, CDR2 SYGVKD. The CDR3: CAISDTRKTNEKLFF. DNA of the CDR3: TGTGCCATCAGTGATACCAGGAAAACTAATGAAAAACTGTTTTTT.

This clone has a handful of counts. J is TRBJ2-7 and V is TRBV19, with 7 bases fitting TRBD1. This CDR3 spans 14 amino acids. CDR1 and CDR2 from the germline V gene are LNHDA and SQIVND (reference sequence). Trimming at V came to 5 bases and at J to 3 bases, leaving 7 bases not matched to a gene. The CDR3 is CASSPRQGSYEQYF. The CDR3 bases are TGTGCCAGTAGTCCCCGACAGGGAAGCTACGAGCAGTACTTC.

This rearrangement joins TRBV5-6 to TRBJ2-2; 8 nucleotides align to TRBD2. This CDR3 region has 15 residues. In germline, CDR1 is SGHDT, CDR2 YYEEEE. Trimming at V came to 1 base and at J to 6 bases, leaving 5 bases not matched to a gene. CDR3 bases: TGTGCCAGCAGCTTGCCCAGGCGGGAGGCCGGGGAGCTGTTTTTT. It codes for CASSLPRREAGELFF.